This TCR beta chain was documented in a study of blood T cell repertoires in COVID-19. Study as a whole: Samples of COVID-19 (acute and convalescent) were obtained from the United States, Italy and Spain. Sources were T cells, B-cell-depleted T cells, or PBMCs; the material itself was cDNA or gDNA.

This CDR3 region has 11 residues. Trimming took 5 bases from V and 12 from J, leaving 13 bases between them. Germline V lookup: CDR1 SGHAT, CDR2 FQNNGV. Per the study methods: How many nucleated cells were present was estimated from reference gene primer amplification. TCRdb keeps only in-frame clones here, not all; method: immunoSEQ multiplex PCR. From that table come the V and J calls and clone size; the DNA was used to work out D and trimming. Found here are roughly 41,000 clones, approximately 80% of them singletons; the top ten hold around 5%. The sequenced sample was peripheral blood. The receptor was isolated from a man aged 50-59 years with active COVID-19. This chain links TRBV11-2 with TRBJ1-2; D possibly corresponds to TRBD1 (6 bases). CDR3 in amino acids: CASSAGALDTF. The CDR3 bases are TGTGCCAGCAGCGCAGGGGCATTAGACACCTTC.